This TCR beta chain was identified during a study of T cells in Graves' hyperthyroidism and ophthalmopathy. The V gene lost 6 bases and the J gene lost 8 bases, with 19 bases spanning the gap. Germline CDR1 reads MNHNS; CDR2 reads SASEGT. The CDR3 extends over 14 amino acids. This clonotype has a handful of counts. The antigen is undetermined. RNA transcripts yielded amplified TCR beta CDR3 regions. HTBI primers were the set used in a first-round RT-PCR of the TCR CDR3. In TCRdb, the multiplex PCR reads were re-called with MiXCR into one record per CDR3 protein. The sample consists of some 690,000 distinct CDR3 sequences, 17% of them appearing once. Study-wide points: The model identified upcoming ophthalmopathy a median about 7.1 months ahead of onset.

Graves' hyperthyroidism showing no ophthalmopathy progression within 18 months was considered stable. The source of this sequence is a man aged 45-60 years with Graves' hyperthyroidism. This rearrangement joins TRBV6-1 to TRBJ1-2; no reliable D call. The sequenced material came from blood. The DNA for the CDR3 is TGTGCCAGCAGCCTAACCGTCCAGGACCGCGGCTACACCTTC. Its translation is CASSLTVQDRGYTF.